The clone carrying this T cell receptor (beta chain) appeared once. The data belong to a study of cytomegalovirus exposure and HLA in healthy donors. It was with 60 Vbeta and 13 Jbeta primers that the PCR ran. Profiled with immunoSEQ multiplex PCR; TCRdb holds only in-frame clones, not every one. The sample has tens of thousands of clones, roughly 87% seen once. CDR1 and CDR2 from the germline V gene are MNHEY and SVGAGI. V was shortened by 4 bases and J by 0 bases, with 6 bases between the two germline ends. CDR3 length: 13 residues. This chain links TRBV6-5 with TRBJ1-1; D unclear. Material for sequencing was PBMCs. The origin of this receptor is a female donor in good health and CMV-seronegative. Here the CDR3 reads CASSWALNTEAFF. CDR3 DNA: TGTGCCAGCAGTTGGGCCTTGAACACTGAAGCTTTCTTT.